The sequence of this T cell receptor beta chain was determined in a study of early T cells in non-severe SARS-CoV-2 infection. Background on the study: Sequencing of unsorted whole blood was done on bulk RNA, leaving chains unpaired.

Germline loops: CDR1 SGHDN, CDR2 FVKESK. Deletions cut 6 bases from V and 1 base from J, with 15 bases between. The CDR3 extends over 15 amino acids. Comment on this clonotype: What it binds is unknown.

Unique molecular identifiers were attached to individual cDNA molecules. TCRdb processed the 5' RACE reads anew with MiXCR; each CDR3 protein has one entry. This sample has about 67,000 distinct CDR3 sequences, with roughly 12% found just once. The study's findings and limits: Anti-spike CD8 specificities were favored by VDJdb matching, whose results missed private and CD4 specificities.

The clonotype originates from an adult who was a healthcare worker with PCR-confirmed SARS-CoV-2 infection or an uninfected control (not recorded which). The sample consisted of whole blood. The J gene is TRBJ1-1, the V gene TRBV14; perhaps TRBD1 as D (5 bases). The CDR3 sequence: CASRPGLRRNTEAFF. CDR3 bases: TGTGCCAGCAGACCGGGACTCCGGAGGAACACTGAAGCTTTCTTT.